One TCR beta chain is described in this entry. The entry originates in a study of control samples from healthy donors and cancer patients. Sequenced by immunoSEQ multiplex PCR; TCRdb stores in-frame clones only, minus some. The sample lists about 150,000 clones; about 90% were seen once. Germline lookup yields CDR1 LGHNA and CDR2 YNFKEQ. V lost 1 base and J lost 1; bases outside the gene matches: 10. This CDR3 is 19 amino acids long. The chain is built from TRBV4-2 and TRBJ2-3; 11 positions match TRBD2. The TCR sequence derives from a man in his late teens or twenties in good health. Specimen: blood. CDR3 DNA sequence: TGTGCCAGCAGCCAAGTTAGCGGGGGGGCCGGGTTCGGCACAGATACGCAGTATTTT. Its translation is CASSQVSGGAGFGTDTQYF.